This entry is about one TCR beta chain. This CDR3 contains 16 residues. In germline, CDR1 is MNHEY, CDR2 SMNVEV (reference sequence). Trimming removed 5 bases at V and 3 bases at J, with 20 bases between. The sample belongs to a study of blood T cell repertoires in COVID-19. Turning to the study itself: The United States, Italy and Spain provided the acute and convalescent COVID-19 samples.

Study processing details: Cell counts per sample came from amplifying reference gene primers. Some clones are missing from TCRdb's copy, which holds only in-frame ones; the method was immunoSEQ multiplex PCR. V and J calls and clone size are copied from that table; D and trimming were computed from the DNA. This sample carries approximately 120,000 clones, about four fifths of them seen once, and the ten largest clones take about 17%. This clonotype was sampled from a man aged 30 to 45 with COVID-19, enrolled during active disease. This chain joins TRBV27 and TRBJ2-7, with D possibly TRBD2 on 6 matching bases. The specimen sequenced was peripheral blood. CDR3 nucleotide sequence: TGTGCCAGCAGTCTTAAGGCGGGACGAAACTACTACGAGCAGTACTTC. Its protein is CASSLKAGRNYYEQYF.